This T cell receptor beta chain was recorded in a study of cytomegalovirus exposure and HLA in healthy donors (dated by TCRdb to about 2017). Study-level background: An earlier analysis of approximately 640 of the donors reported 250 to 300 Gb of sequence data and 117 million unique TCR beta sequences from approximately 180 million T cells. To predict cytomegalovirus infection status, the study brought together high-throughput TCR immunosequencing, statistical association of individual TCRs with disease status, and machine learning. Along with the approximately 620-subject first cohort, a separate validation cohort of roughly 110 different subjects was used. Among under 450 genotyped donors of the cohort, an average of around 240,000 unique TCR beta nucleotide sequences were sequenced per donor, roughly a sixth of them non-productive. The number of typed donors differed by locus: about 620-630 for A, B, C, DRB1 and DQB1; 500 to 550 for DQA1; around 610 for DPA1; and around 490 for DPB1. Roughly 310 gigabases of sequencing data and approximately 80 million unique TCR sequences were included in an early release covering around 650 HLA-typed donors. In a later genetic analysis, genome-wide SNP genotypes for about three fifths of the roughly 670 donors were used, and that subset was treated as a discovery cohort. All discovery cohort repertoires had been generated using a single sequencing platform. The study profiled the T cell repertoires of about 640 subjects by immunosequencing and related them to cytomegalovirus serostatus. In a later analysis, previously published TCR beta repertoires from several hundred donors were re-analyzed and high-resolution HLA genotyping was added so that TCR occurrence patterns could be studied. About 5 DR-DQ haplotypes were handled as single units for association and clustering, since linkage in the cohort was strong. Donor age, sex, ethnicity and CMV serostatus were compiled together with the repertoire data. The study aimed to test whether cataloging public T cell receptors could reveal signatures of past pathogen exposure. Of the roughly 390 genotyped donors, approximately 80% were placed in the genetic ancestry cluster associated with self-reported Caucasian donors. Both class I and class II loci were covered by HLA typing, at four-digit resolution. To decide whether each TCR beta V gene segment behaved as functional or pseudogenic, an earlier analysis of some 570 of the donors relied on high-throughput TCR beta sequencing. Rather than drawing on any new phenotypic data, the later analysis identified candidate immune exposures from TCR beta sequences and the way those sequences occurred across donors. The study at large found these results: In a later analysis, HLA-associated TCR beta chains were found to be more clonally expanded and to have lower generation probabilities than equally common non-associated chains. While some public TCRs were present in many individuals, most TCR sequences turned up only very rarely across donors. In a later genetic analysis, fewer N-insertions in productive TCRs were reported among donors in an Asian-associated ancestry cluster than the roughly 640-donor mean. Because HLA typing was missing for some donors at each locus, association tests included only the typed subset. In an earlier analysis of approximately 600 of the donors, most TCR beta V segments were observed in productive rearrangements about 87% or about 30% of the time, broadly matching IMGT annotations. The classifier was reported to diagnose cytomegalovirus status with high specificity and sensitivity in both the original cohort and the validation cohort. According to the authors, the approach could potentially be generalized to other disease states and immunological phenotypes. For the cohort, immune exposure information was limited to CMV serostatus. The sequencing pipeline was judged likely to have produced a cluster of highly shared sequence variants as a technical artifact. Only TCR beta chains were sequenced in this cohort, and the absence of alpha or paired-chain data limited detectable features. Some IMGT-functional V segments, including TRBV6-2 and TRBV6-3, could not be told apart with the 87-base-pair reads, so those segments were excluded. The study gave a list of 150 to 200 TCR beta chains associated with cytomegalovirus. Over 15 rarely observed V segments, including chromosome 9 orphons, were excluded from the earlier analysis of approximately 500 of the donors because counts were too low. V-gene and J-gene trimming of TCR beta chains was associated with a missense DCLRE1C variant in a later genetic analysis, and the association was replicated in an independent cohort. In a later analysis, most CMV-associated TCR beta chains were found to appear HLA-restricted, with HLA associations seemingly driven largely by CMV exposure. When HLA alleles, especially DR and DQ, strongly co-occurred, TCR associations were difficult to assign to individual alleles. Several of the top co-occurrence clusters appeared to be linked to parvovirus B19, influenza, CMV and Epstein-Barr virus, according to a later analysis. Presence/absence analyses assumed roughly uniform sequencing depth across donors, an assumption that may not hold. A later analysis found that TCR association rates varied across HLA loci, with DRB1 alleles showing the most associated TCRs and HLA-C alleles the fewest. Linkage disequilibrium might explain the correlated functional status among segregating V segments, but an unknown experimental factor could not be ruled out. Specific HLA alleles were associated with 15,000 to 20,000 TCR beta sequences at a false discovery rate of 0.05 in a later analysis. A further reported finding was that TCR beta sequences accurately predicted the HLA-A and HLA-B alleles for most subjects in the first cohort. In vitro tests confirmed that a few of the cytomegalovirus-associated TCR beta chains recognize cytomegalovirus antigens.

The cohort consisted of some 730 healthy bone marrow donors. Cohort members were all nominally healthy when sampled, although unrecorded immune exposures were likely present. The donor was CMV seronegative and was included in the group of around 320 seronegative cohort members. A peripheral blood sample was collected from each donor, and TCR beta sequencing was performed on peripheral blood mononuclear cells. Genomic DNA was extracted from the blood cell samples with the Qiagen DNeasy Blood Extraction Kit. The method was the immunoSEQ multiplex PCR assay. A mixture of 60 forward primers for TCR Vbeta segments and 13 reverse primers for TCR Jbeta segments was used in the multiplex PCR. The CDR3 region of rearranged TCR beta genes was amplified from genomic DNA with a multiplex PCR assay. The Illumina HiSeq System was used to sequence the amplified TCR beta libraries as 87-base-pair reads. In the paper's pipeline: In a later analysis, some 80 million unique TCR beta chains were counted across the roughly 670 repertoires, and roughly 9.9 million of these chains were shared by at least two donors. To remove PCR and sequencing errors, raw reads were error-corrected and collapsed into unique sequences using a nearest-neighbor algorithm that merged closely related sequences. CDR3 sequences were aligned to IMGT reference sequences to assign V, D and J gene segments. For a sequence to be retained, at least a six-nucleotide match to both a V gene segment and a J gene segment was required. A rearrangement counted as productive if the CDR3 had no stop codons and remained in frame with V and J, and every other rearrangement counted as non-productive. CDR3 was defined by IMGT convention, running from the second conserved V-encoded cysteine to the conserved J-encoded phenylalanine. The earlier analysis of 587 of the donors excluded sequences that lacked an unambiguous match to a single V gene segment. An earlier analysis of about 590 of the donors classified V segments as functional when productive rearrangements were above 56.7% and as segregating when the standard deviation between donors was above 5%. To diagnose cytomegalovirus status from the catalog of TCR beta chain sequences, a statistical classification framework was built. V and J gene assignment, in a later analysis, came from comparing TCR nucleotide sequences with IMGT/GENE-DB human TR gene sequences. In a later analysis, CDR3 sequences and most-parsimonious VDJ recombination scenarios were assigned using the TCRdist pipeline. In a later analysis, every TCR beta chain was defined by the combination of its CDR3 amino acid sequence and its V-gene family, and reads without a unique V-gene family were dropped. A later analysis removed several hundred highly shared, low-generation-probability nucleotide sequences to deal with suspected cross-contamination and a sequencing artifact. For each public chain, a later analysis derived a clonal expansion index from normalized ranks of inferred template counts within each repertoire. In a later analysis, generation probabilities were computed using a VDJ recombination model fitted to out-of-frame rearrangements, and the results were checked against IGoR. In a later analysis, TCR-TCR, TCR-HLA and TCR-CMV co-occurrence was scored with hypergeometric tests, and a repertoire-size bias correction was applied to TCR pairs. False discovery rates were estimated in a later analysis by permuting HLA or CMV assignments 20 times. A later analysis grouped co-occurring TCRs with DBSCAN, adding TCRdist sequence similarity when clustering within HLA-allele-positive subsets. For co-occurrence clustering, repertoires with fewer than 30,000 or more than 120,000 public chains were excluded, along with about five repertoires with anomalous nucleotide sharing. In TCRdb, the immuneACCESS table is reduced to in-frame sequences with V and J assigned. These tables do not hold every clone; where another copy was compared, an unresolved V gene accounts for under half, and the others remain unexplained. The V and J calls and clone size are taken from that table; D and trimming were inferred from the DNA. In this sample the table shows approximately 100,000 clones, 65% to 80% of which occur a single time. The ten biggest clones cover about 3.4% of the sample.

About this clone: The antigen this receptor binds is unknown. Nothing much larger sits one base from this clone, and base qualities are not available.

The CDR3 sequence holds 17 residues, the cysteine and phenylalanine included. The retained sequence is limited to the CDR3, 51 bases, with the frame set at the first base. V lost 4 bases and J lost 5 bases; the stretch between them is 21 bases long. Based on the germline V gene (reference sequence), the CDR1 and CDR2 sequences are LNHDA and SQIVND. The TCR was taken from a woman between 40 and 55 years old in good health and CMV-seronegative. The sample was PBMCs. This chain is built from TRBV19 and TRBJ1-5, with a tentative D gene TRBD1 over 6 matching bases. The CDR3 reads CASSRFHKRDNHQPQHF. The DNA sequence is as follows: TGTGCCAGTAGTAGATTTCATAAACGGGACAACCATCAGCCCCAGCATTTT.